The 17 T cell receptor beta chains below all came from one sample that was sequenced in a study of cytomegalovirus exposure and HLA in healthy donors. The study ran its PCR with 60 Vbeta and 13 Jbeta primers. Produced via immunoSEQ multiplex PCR; TCRdb's table is partial and in-frame only. The sample has about 150,000 clones; 70% to 90% are singletons. Sequences were obtained from PBMCs. Source of these receptors: a woman under 30 in good health and CMV-seronegative.

The chain recombines TRBV7-2 with TRBJ2-7, with 10 bases aligning to TRBD1. CDR3 size: 14 residues. Germline V gene lookup returns CDR1 SGHTA and CDR2 FQGNSA. After removal of 2 bases from V and 5 bases from J, the junction contained 3 bases not matched to a gene. The CDR3 is CASSLRQGANEQYF. CDR3 DNA: TGTGCCAGCAGCTTACGACAGGGGGCGAACGAGCAGTACTTC. The full variable domain, its missing parts supplied by reference TRBV7-2 and TRBJ2-7, is GAGVSQSPSNKVTEKGKDVELRCDPISGHTALYWYRQSLGQGLEFLIYFQGNSAPDKSGLPSDRFSAERTGGSVSTLTIQRTQQEDSAVYLCASSLRQGANEQYFGPGTRLTVT.

V usage is TRBV6-6 and J usage is TRBJ1-3, with 7 bases lining up with TRBD1. The CDR3 spans 14 residues. After removal of 4 bases from V and 4 bases from J, the junction contained 4 bases not matched to a gene. Germline values: CDR1 MNHNY, CDR2 SVGAGI (reference sequence). The CDR3 protein is CASSFGTVGNTIYF. CDR3 DNA sequence: TGTGCCAGCAGTTTCGGGACAGTAGGAAACACCATATATTTT.

CDR3 DNA sequence: TGTGCCAGCAGTGGAGGGGGACAGCCCCAGCATTTT. This codes for CASSGGGQPQHF. The chain uses TRBV6-1 and TRBJ1-5; D is perhaps TRBD1 (6 bases). The CDR3 extends over 12 amino acids. The germline CDR1 and CDR2 sequences are MNHNS and SASEGT. V was clipped by 4 bases and J by 7 bases, with 8 bases between them.

This clone appeared once. This rearrangement joins TRBV29-1 to TRBJ2-3, with 9 bases identical to TRBD2. Looked up from germline, CDR1 is SQVTM and CDR2 is ANQGSEA. V was pared by 4 bases and J by 2 bases, with 7 bases of the junction left unmatched. This CDR3 is 15 amino acids long. CDR3 residues: CSVVLSGGSTDTQYF. Written as DNA, the CDR3 is TGCAGCGTTGTTCTGAGCGGGGGGTCCACAGATACGCAGTATTTT.

The rearrangement links TRBV28 to TRBJ1-6; D is unclear. The CDR3 loop spans 12 amino acids. V lost 6 bases to trimming and J lost 4 bases, with 4 bases between them. From germline, CDR1 is MDHEN and CDR2 SYDVKM. The CDR3 spells CASSPYNSPLHF. Here the CDR3 DNA reads TGTGCCAGCAGCCCTTATAATTCACCCCTCCACTTT.

This chain connects TRBV19 to TRBJ2-3; TRBD1 matches 8 bases. V lost 5 bases, J lost 2 bases, and 9 bases stayed unmatched. Looked up from germline, CDR1 is LNHDA and CDR2 is SQIVND (reference sequence). This CDR3 is 16 amino acids long. The CDR3 sequence: CASSFLRQGNTDTQYF. The CDR3 DNA sequence: TGTGCCAGTAGTTTTTTGAGACAGGGGAACACAGATACGCAGTATTTT.

V gene TRBV4-2 combines with J gene TRBJ2-1; 10 nucleotides line up with TRBD1. The CDR3 runs 16 residues. V shed 4 bases and J 10 bases; nucleotides not matched to a gene: 13. CDR1 and CDR2 from the germline V gene are LGHNA and YNFKEQ. The CDR3 sequence is CASSPLTGTGVREQFF. CDR3 DNA sequence: TGTGCCAGCAGCCCCCTAACGGGGACAGGGGTAAGGGAGCAGTTCTTC.

The chain links TRBV19 to TRBJ1-5, with a tentative D call TRBD1 (6 bases). There are 15 residues in the CDR3. Looked up from germline, CDR1 is LNHDA and CDR2 is SQIVND (reference sequence). Trimming removed 6 bases from V and 2 bases from J, with 14 bases in between. CDR3 amino acids: CASRTGPAGNQPQHF. The CDR3 bases are TGTGCCAGTAGAACAGGGCCGGCGGGCAATCAGCCCCAGCATTTT.

This clone was counted only a few times. This chain joins TRBV18 and TRBJ1-1; D unresolved. The CDR3 covers 13 residues. The ends were cut back, 5 bases at V and 1 base at J, with 8 bases in the middle. Germline V gene sequence: CDR1 KGHSH, CDR2 LQKENI. In DNA form, the CDR3 reads TGTGCCAGCTCAAGTCAGGAGAACACTGAAGCTTTCTTT. Protein sequence: CASSSQENTEAFF.

V is TRBV6-6 and J is TRBJ1-2; 9 bases are shared with TRBD1. With V trimmed by 5 bases and J by 1 base, 5 bases remained unmatched. Germline CDR1 reads MNHNY; CDR2 reads SVGAGI (reference sequence). This CDR3 is 15 amino acids long. DNA of the CDR3: TGTGCCAGCAGTAGCAGGACAGGGGATAACTATGGCTACACCTTC. Amino acid sequence: CASSSRTGDNYGYTF.

This chain links TRBV29-1 with TRBJ2-1; 11 bases are shared with TRBD1. CDR3 size: 14 residues. CDR1 is SQVTM and CDR2 is ANQGSEA in the germline V gene. V shed 6 bases, J shed 7 bases, and the junction held 8 bases outside the gene matches. CDR3 sequence reads: CSVAGTGGSNEQFF. Here the CDR3 DNA reads TGCAGCGTCGCGGGGACAGGGGGTTCTAATGAGCAGTTCTTC.

This chain connects TRBV7-9 to TRBJ1-3; a possible D gene is TRBD1 (6 bases). This CDR3 is built from 17 residues. Trimming removed 5 bases at V and 4 bases at J, with 21 bases between. Per the germline V gene, CDR1 is SEHNR and CDR2 is FQNEAQ (reference sequence). For the CDR3, the DNA is TGTGCCAGCAGCCCCCCGGCGGGCAGGGGCGCAGGAAACACCATATATTTT. Translation: CASSPPAGRGAGNTIYF.

Concerning this clone itself: Other DNA sequences in the sample encode the same CDR3. The chain links TRBV4-2 to TRBJ1-5, with 12 bases lining up with TRBD1. Per the germline V gene, CDR1 is LGHNA and CDR2 is YNFKEQ. This CDR3 has 16 amino acids. V gave up 3 bases and J gave up 6 bases; unmatched junction bases: 6. The CDR3 DNA reads TGTGCCAGCAGCCAGGGACAGGGGGCCGTAGTTCAGCCCCAGCATTTT. Translating it yields CASSQGQGAVVQPQHF.

J is TRBJ2-5 and V is TRBV18; 8 bases are a match to TRBD2. The CDR3 runs to 15 residues. The junction had 5 bases not matched to a gene; V was cut back by 0 bases and J by 5 bases. Per germline, CDR1 KGHSH and CDR2 LQKENI. The CDR3, as DNA: TGTGCCAGCTCACCACCGACTAGCGCGGGTGAGACCCAGTACTTC. It codes for CASSPPTSAGETQYF.

V is TRBV27 and J is TRBJ2-1, with 8 bases fitting TRBD2. V lost 3 bases to trimming and J lost 8 bases; unmatched junction nucleotides: 9. The CDR3 covers 15 residues. Germline loops: CDR1 MNHEY, CDR2 SMNVEV (reference sequence). In nucleotides, the CDR3 is TGTGCCAGCAGTTTTTCCGCGGGAGGAAGGGATGAGCAGTTCTTC. Amino acids: CASSFSAGGRDEQFF.

This rearrangement joins TRBV6-1 to TRBJ2-1; 8 bases match TRBD1. Germline V gene sequence: CDR1 MNHNS, CDR2 SASEGT. The CDR3 covers 13 residues. V shed 6 bases, J shed 14 bases, and the junction held 12 bases outside the gene matches. Here the CDR3 DNA reads TGTGCCAGCAGGTCCCCCAGGGGGCGCGAAGAGTTCTTC. This sequence encodes CASRSPRGREEFF.

The chain has TRBV2 and TRBJ2-1; the match to TRBD2 covers 9 bases. Trimming removed 1 base from V and 6 bases from J; junction bases left unmatched: 7. The germline V gene has CDR1 SNHLY and CDR2 FYNNEI. This CDR3 has 16 residues. The CDR3 sequence is CASSEVSRGGRNEQFF. The CDR3 region has the DNA TGTGCCAGCAGTGAAGTGTCGCGGGGGGGCCGCAATGAGCAGTTCTTC.